The source of this T cell receptor beta chain is a study of T-cell memory formation after mild COVID-19. This CDR3 has 13 amino acids. V lost 12 bases and J lost 1, with 13 bases in between. Germline values: CDR1 KGHDR, CDR2 SFDVKD. This clonotype has a handful of counts. TCRdb reprocessed the 5' RACE reads via MiXCR and lists one record per CDR3 protein. The data show 200,000 to 250,000 distinct CDR3 sequences, roughly 10% seen once. V and J are TRBV24-1 and TRBJ2-3, with D perhaps matching TRBD1 (5 bases). Sample: PBMCs or a T cell subset sorted from them (not recorded which). The receptor comes from a man between 18 and 35 years old who had mild COVID-19 (a few samples of this study predate the infection). Cell type and time point are not known. CDR3 region: CAAGPGGTDTQYF. The CDR3, as DNA: TGTGCCGCAGGGCCTGGCGGCACAGATACGCAGTATTTT.